Below are 22 T cell receptor beta chains sequenced from a single sample in a study of T cells in Graves' hyperthyroidism and ophthalmopathy. RNA transcripts were the template for amplifying TCR beta CDR3 regions. During a first-round RT-PCR of the TCR CDR3, the HTBI primer set was used. One entry per CDR3 protein results from TCRdb running MiXCR on the multiplex PCR reads. Found here are about 640,000 distinct CDR3 sequences, under 25% of them singletons; the top ten hold 34%. Sequenced input: blood. Receptors originate from a young man with Graves' ophthalmopathy.

This clonotype was observed at least ten times. The chain carries TRBV7-2 and TRBJ1-1, with a tentative D call TRBD1 (5 bases). This CDR3 is built from 15 residues. Germline V CDR1 and CDR2: SGHTA, FQGNSA. The V and J ends lost 5 bases and 1 base respectively, with 14 bases between them. CDR3 DNA sequence: TGTGCCAGCAGCCCGGAACAGGCAAGGAACACTGAAGCTTTCTTT. Translated: CASSPEQARNTEAFF.

This clonotype occurred a few times. V and J are TRBV4-1 and TRBJ2-5, with 7 bases identical to TRBD2. Germline V gives CDR1 MGHRA, CDR2 YSYEKL. J lost 0 bases, V lost 1 base, and 5 bases had no gene match. This CDR3 comprises 16 residues. The CDR3 DNA reads as TGCGCCAGCAGCCAAGGGGGTAGCGGGTACCAAGAGACCCAGTACTTC. Its translation is CASSQGGSGYQETQYF.

About this clonotype itself: This could be a read error, since a much larger clone is one nucleotide away. This sequence joins TRBV30 and TRBJ1-5, with D possibly being TRBD1 (5 bases). The V gene's germline CDR1 is GTSNPN and CDR2 SVGIG (reference sequence). V was trimmed by 2 bases and J by 1 base, leaving 18 bases between them. The CDR3 runs to 17 residues. CDR3 residues: CAWSNGIETVSNQPQHF. The CDR3 nucleotides are TGTGCCTGGAGTAATGGGATCGAGACAGTAAGCAATCAGCCCCAGCATTTT.

The count of this clonotype is one. The chain has TRBV2 and TRBJ2-7, with TRBD1 matching over 8 bases. The length of the CDR3 is 13 residues. J gave up 5 bases and V 8 bases, and 8 bases lay outside the gene matches. Germline CDR1 reads SNHLY; CDR2 reads FYNNEI. The CDR3 DNA follows: TGTGCCAGCGATGAGACAGGGGATCACGAGCAGTACTTC. Its protein product is CASDETGDHEQYF.

This chain uses TRBV30 with TRBJ2-7, with TRBD1 as a possible D gene (5 bases). CDR1 is GTSNPN, CDR2 SVGIG, per germline (reference sequence). V lost 3 bases, J lost 1 base, and 10 bases lay in between. CDR3 size: 13 residues. CDR3 amino acids: CAWRRQSSYEQYF. In DNA form, the CDR3 reads TGTGCCTGGAGAAGACAGTCATCCTACGAGCAGTACTTC.

The rearrangement joins TRBV20-1 to TRBJ2-1; 15 bases line up with TRBD2. Germline CDR1 DFQATT, CDR2 SNEGSKA (reference sequence). CDR3 length equals 15 residues. The ends lost 5 bases at V and 7 bases at J; junction bases unmatched: 6. Written as DNA, the CDR3 is TGCAGTGCTGGCCCTGGGACTAGCGGGAGGAATGAGCAGTTCTTC. Its protein is CSAGPGTSGRNEQFF.

This clonotype occurred a few times. The chain has TRBV3-1 and TRBJ2-7; TRBD2 matches at 13 bases. This CDR3 contains 18 residues. With 4 bases clipped from V and 6 bases from J, the junction kept 15 bases outside the gene matches. Germline lookup yields CDR1 LGHDT and CDR2 YNNKEL (reference sequence). The CDR3: CASSPSTSGRPQAPEQYF. For the CDR3, the DNA is TGTGCCAGCAGCCCTTCGACTAGCGGGAGGCCGCAAGCTCCCGAGCAGTACTTC.

This clonotype was detected ten times or more. This sequence joins TRBV7-9 and TRBJ2-7; D is unclear. This CDR3 is built from 13 residues. The V end lost 3 bases, the J end lost 3 bases, and 9 bases lay between the germline ends. Germline-derived CDR1 and CDR2 are SEHNR and FQNEAQ (reference sequence). CDR3 residues: CASSFLLGYEQYF. CDR3 coding DNA: TGTGCCAGCAGCTTCTTGCTTGGCTACGAGCAGTACTTC. The full variable domain, its missing parts supplied by reference TRBV7-9 and TRBJ2-7, is DTGVSQNPRHKITKRGQNVTFRCDPISEHNRLYWYRQTLGQGPEFLTYFQNEAQLEKSRLLSDRFSAERPKGSFSTLEIQRTEQGDSAMYLCASSFLLGYEQYFGPGTRLTVT.

This clonotype was counted many times. This chain connects TRBV11-2 to TRBJ2-7; a possible D gene is TRBD2 (5 bases). The CDR3 contains 14 residues. Germline-derived CDR1 and CDR2 are SGHAT and FQNNGV. V was shortened by 1 base and J by 3 bases, with 10 bases between the two germline ends. The CDR3 DNA is TGTGCCAGCAGCTTAGCCTCCGGGAACTACGAGCAGTACTTC. Protein product: CASSLASGNYEQYF.

In this sample, this clonotype turned up a few times. The rearrangement joins TRBV4-1 to TRBJ2-7; TRBD1 matches 8 bases. J gave up 5 bases and V 0 bases, and 6 bases lay outside the gene matches. The CDR3 totals 15 residues. CDR1 MGHRA and CDR2 YSYEKL come from the germline V gene. The CDR3 region has the DNA TGCGCCAGCAGCCAAGATCCGGGGACAGGCCACGAGCAGTACTTC. Protein product: CASSQDPGTGHEQYF.

This clonotype showed up just a few times. The chain couples TRBV14 to TRBJ2-1, with D uncertain. V was pared by 1 base and J by 8 bases, with 18 bases between. The length of the CDR3 is 16 residues. Germline lookup yields CDR1 SGHDN and CDR2 FVKESK. CDR3 nucleotides: TGTGCCAGCAGCCAAGTATCCGGAGTGATAATCGATGAGCAGTTCTTC. Protein product: CASSQVSGVIIDEQFF.

This clonotype has just a few counts. The V gene is TRBV15, the J gene TRBJ1-5; no definite D call. The CDR3 runs 16 residues. Between the trimmed V and J ends, which lost 0 bases and 3 bases, there was a span of 12 bases. Germline CDR1 reads LNHNV; CDR2 reads YYDKDF (reference sequence). Here the CDR3 reads CATSRDLTDPNQPQHF. The CDR3, as DNA: TGTGCCACCAGCAGAGATCTGACGGACCCCAATCAGCCCCAGCATTTT. Full variable domain (rest looked up from reference TRBV15 and TRBJ1-5): DAMVIQNPRYQVTQFGKPVTLSCSQTLNHNVMYWYQQKSSQAPKLLFHYYDKDFNNEADTPDNFQSRRPNTSFCFLDIRSPGLGDTAMYLCATSRDLTDPNQPQHFGDGTRLSIL.

This clonotype was seen many times. The rearrangement joins TRBV13 to TRBJ1-3, with D unclear. The length of the CDR3 is 16 residues. In germline, CDR1 is PRHDT, CDR2 FYEKMQ (reference sequence). V was trimmed by 5 bases and J by 0 bases, leaving 14 bases between them. Here the CDR3 reads CASSRRFSSSGNTIYF. The CDR3 coding sequence is TGTGCCAGCAGCCGCCGGTTCAGTAGCTCTGGAAACACCATATATTTT.

This chain connects TRBV14 to TRBJ1-2; D uncertain. CDR1 is SGHDN, CDR2 FVKESK, per germline. Trimming cost V 3 bases and J 5 bases, with 19 bases left between them. The CDR3 runs 16 residues. The CDR3 loop reads CASSQVGGSGWYGYTF. The CDR3 bases are TGTGCCAGCAGCCAGGTCGGTGGAAGTGGATGGTATGGCTACACCTTC. Drawing the rest from reference TRBV14 and TRBJ1-2, the complete variable domain is EAGVTQFPSHSVIEKGQTVTLRCDPISGHDNLYWYRRVMGKEIKFLLHFVKESKQDESGMPNNRFLAERTGGTYSTLKVQPAELEDSGVYFCASSQVGGSGWYGYTFGSGTRLTVV.

This clonotype was counted only a few times. This rearrangement joins TRBV28 to TRBJ2-7; 10 bases are shared with TRBD1. Looked up from germline, CDR1 is MDHEN and CDR2 is SYDVKM. V dropped 6 bases and J dropped 6; count of bases not matched to a gene: 8. The CDR3 spans 14 residues. The CDR3 sequence: CASSFTGTGAEQYF. CDR3 in DNA: TGTGCCAGCAGCTTTACCGGGACAGGGGCCGAGCAGTACTTC.

The chain recombines TRBV28 with TRBJ2-1, with 13 bases aligning to TRBD2. Germline lookup yields CDR1 MDHEN and CDR2 SYDVKM. J lost 14 bases, V lost 6 bases, and 7 bases had no gene match. This CDR3 is 13 amino acids long. In DNA form, the CDR3 reads TGTGCCAGCAGGCGGACTAGCGGGAGAGAGGAGTTCTTC. This codes for CASRRTSGREEFF.

This clonotype was observed many times. This rearrangement joins TRBV20-1 to TRBJ2-1; 14 bases fit TRBD2. Trimming took 5 bases from V and 9 from J; bases not matched to a gene: 6. The germline gives CDR1 DFQATT, CDR2 SNEGSKA (reference sequence). The CDR3 loop spans 14 amino acids. For the CDR3, the DNA is TGCAGTGCTGAGGGACTAGCGGGAGAGGTTGAGCAGTTCTTC. Translating it yields CSAEGLAGEVEQFF.

This CDR3 reads CSARGLARGTDTQYF. The CDR3 region has the DNA TGCAGTGCTAGAGGACTAGCGAGAGGGACAGATACGCAGTATTTT. The chain is built from TRBV20-1 and TRBJ2-3; 8 nucleotides agree with TRBD2. This CDR3 has 15 residues. CDR1 and CDR2 (germline): DFQATT, SNEGSKA (reference sequence). V lost 1 base and J lost 3; bases outside the gene matches: 6.

The chain is built from TRBV3-1 and TRBJ2-1; D possibly corresponds to TRBD2 (7 bases). V was pared by 6 bases and J by 6 bases, with 24 bases between. This CDR3 has 17 amino acids. The V gene's germline CDR1 is LGHDT and CDR2 YNNKEL (reference sequence). The DNA for the CDR3 is TGTGCCAGCAGTGGTCGAAGGGGGGGGGGGCCCTCCAATGAGCAGTTCTTC. Translating it yields CASSGRRGGGPSNEQFF.

The chain combines TRBV5-1 with TRBJ2-1, with 10 bases matching TRBD2. Trimming at V came to 4 bases and at J to 9 bases, leaving 13 bases not matched to a gene. The CDR3 consists of 16 residues. Germline V gene lookup returns CDR1 SGHRS and CDR2 YFSETQ. The DNA for the CDR3 is TGCGCCAGCAGCCCTGGACTAGCGGCACAAGAAGTTGAGCAGTTCTTC. It encodes CASSPGLAAQEVEQFF. The whole variable domain, filled in from reference TRBV5-1 and TRBJ2-1, reads KAGVTQTPRYLIKTRGQQVTLSCSPISGHRSVSWYQQTPGQGLQFLFEYFSETQRNKGNFPGRFSGRQFSNSRSEMNVSTLELGDSALYLCASSPGLAAQEVEQFFGPGTRLTVL.

This clonotype has only a few counts. V usage is TRBV15 and J usage is TRBJ2-1; D perhaps matches TRBD2 (6 bases). V lost 0 bases and J lost 1, with 19 bases in between. Germline CDR1 LNHNV, CDR2 YYDKDF (reference sequence). CDR3 length equals 19 residues. This CDR3 is CATSRDLRGLGGSYNEQFF. The DNA of the CDR3 is TGTGCCACCAGCAGAGATCTTCGGGGCCTCGGGGGTTCCTACAATGAGCAGTTCTTC.

The sample holds a few counts of this clonotype. This sequence joins TRBV27 and TRBJ2-2, with D perhaps assigned TRBD1 or TRBD2 (5 bases each). V gave up 7 bases and J gave up 4 bases, with 10 bases separating them. The CDR3 has 13 amino acids. Looked up from germline, CDR1 is MNHEY and CDR2 is SMNVEV (reference sequence). CDR3 protein: CASTLGTTGELFF. The CDR3 DNA is TGTGCCAGCACCCTTGGGACCACCGGGGAGCTGTTTTTT.